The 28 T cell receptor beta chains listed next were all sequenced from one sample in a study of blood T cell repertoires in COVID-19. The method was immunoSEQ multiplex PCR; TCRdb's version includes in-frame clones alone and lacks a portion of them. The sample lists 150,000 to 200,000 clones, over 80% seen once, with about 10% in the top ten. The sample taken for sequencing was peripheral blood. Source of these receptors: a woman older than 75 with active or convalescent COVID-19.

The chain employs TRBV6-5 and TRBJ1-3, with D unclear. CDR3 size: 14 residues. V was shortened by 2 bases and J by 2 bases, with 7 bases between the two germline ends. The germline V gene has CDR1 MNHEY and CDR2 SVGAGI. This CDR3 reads CASSYREAGNTIYF. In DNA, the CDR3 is TGTGCCAGCAGTTACAGGGAGGCTGGAAACACCATATATTTT.

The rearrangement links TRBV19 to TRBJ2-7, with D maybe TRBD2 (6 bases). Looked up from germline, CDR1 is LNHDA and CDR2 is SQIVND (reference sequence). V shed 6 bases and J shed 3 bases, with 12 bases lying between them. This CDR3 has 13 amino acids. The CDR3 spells CASSQGGGYEQYF. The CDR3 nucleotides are TGTGCCAGTAGCCAGGGAGGTGGCTACGAGCAGTACTTC.

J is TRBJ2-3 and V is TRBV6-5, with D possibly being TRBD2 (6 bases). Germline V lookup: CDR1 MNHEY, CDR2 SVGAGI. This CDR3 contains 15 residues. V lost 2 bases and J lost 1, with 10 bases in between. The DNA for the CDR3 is TGTGCCAGCAGTTACGCAGGCGGGGGCACAGATACGCAGTATTTT. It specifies CASSYAGGGTDTQYF.

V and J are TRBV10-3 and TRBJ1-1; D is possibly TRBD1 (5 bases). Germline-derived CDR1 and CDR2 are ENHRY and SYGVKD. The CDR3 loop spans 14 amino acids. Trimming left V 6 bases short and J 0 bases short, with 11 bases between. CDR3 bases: TGTGCCATCAGCACGGGACTGATGAACACTGAAGCTTTCTTT. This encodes CAISTGLMNTEAFF.

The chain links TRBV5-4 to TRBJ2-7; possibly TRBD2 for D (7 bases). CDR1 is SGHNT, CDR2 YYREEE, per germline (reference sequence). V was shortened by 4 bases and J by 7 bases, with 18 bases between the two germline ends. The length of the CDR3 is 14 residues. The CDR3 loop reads CASSPGGGVREQYF. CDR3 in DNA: TGTGCCAGCAGCCCGGGCGGGGGCGTAAGGGAGCAGTACTTC.

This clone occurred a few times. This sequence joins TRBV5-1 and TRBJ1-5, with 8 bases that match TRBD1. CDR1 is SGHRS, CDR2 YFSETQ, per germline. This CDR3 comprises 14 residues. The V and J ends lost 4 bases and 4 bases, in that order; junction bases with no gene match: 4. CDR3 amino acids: CASSAGTGNQPQHF. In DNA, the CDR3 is TGCGCCAGCAGCGCCGGGACAGGTAATCAGCCCCAGCATTTT.

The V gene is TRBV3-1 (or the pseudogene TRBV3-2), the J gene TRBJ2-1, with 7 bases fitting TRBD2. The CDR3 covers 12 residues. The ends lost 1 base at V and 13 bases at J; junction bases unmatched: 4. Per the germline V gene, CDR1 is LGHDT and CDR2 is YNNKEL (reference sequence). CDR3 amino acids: CASSQGTRVQFF. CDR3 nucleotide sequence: TGTGCCAGCAGCCAAGGGACTAGGGTACAGTTCTTC.

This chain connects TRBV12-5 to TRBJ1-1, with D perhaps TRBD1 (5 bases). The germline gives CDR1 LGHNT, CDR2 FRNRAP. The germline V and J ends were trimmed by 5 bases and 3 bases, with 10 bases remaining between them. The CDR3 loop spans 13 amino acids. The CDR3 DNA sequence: TGTGCTAGTGGTCAGGGAGGGGACACTGAAGCTTTCTTT. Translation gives CASGQGGDTEAFF.

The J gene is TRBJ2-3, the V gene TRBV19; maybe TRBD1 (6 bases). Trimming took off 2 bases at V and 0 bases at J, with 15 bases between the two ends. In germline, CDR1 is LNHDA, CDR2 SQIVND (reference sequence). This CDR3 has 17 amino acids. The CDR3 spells CASSIWTVAFSTDTQYF. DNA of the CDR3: TGTGCCAGTAGTATATGGACAGTCGCCTTTAGCACAGATACGCAGTATTTT. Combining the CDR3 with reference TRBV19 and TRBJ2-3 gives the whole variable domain DGGITQSPKYLFRKEGQNVTLSCEQNLNHDAMYWYRQDPGQGLRLIYYSQIVNDFQKGDIAEGYSVSREKKESFPLTVTSAQKNPTAFYLCASSIWTVAFSTDTQYFGPGTRLTVL.

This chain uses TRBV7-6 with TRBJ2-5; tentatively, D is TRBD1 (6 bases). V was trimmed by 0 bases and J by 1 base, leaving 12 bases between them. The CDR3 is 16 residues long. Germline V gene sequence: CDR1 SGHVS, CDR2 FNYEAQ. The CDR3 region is CASSLAAGTTQETQYF. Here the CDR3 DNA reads TGTGCCAGCAGCTTAGCGGCCGGGACAACCCAAGAGACCCAGTACTTC.

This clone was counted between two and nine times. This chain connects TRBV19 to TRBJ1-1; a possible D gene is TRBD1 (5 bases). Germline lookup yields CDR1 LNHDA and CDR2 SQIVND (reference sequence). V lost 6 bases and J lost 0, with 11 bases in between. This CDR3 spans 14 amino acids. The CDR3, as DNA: TGTGCCAGTAGAGAAACGGACATGAACACTGAAGCTTTCTTT. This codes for CASRETDMNTEAFF.

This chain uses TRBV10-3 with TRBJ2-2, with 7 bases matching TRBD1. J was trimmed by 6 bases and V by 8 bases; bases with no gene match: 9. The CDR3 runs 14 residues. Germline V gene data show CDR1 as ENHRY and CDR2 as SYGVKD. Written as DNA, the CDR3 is TGTGCCATCGGAGAGGGGGCTAAAGCCGGGGAGCTGTTTTTT. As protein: CAIGEGAKAGELFF.

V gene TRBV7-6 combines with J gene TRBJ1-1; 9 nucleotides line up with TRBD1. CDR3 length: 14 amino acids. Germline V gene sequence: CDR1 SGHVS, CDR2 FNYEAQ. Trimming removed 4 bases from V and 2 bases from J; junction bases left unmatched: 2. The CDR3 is CASSSGQGNTEAFF. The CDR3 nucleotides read TGTGCCAGCAGCTCGGGACAGGGAAACACTGAAGCTTTCTTT.

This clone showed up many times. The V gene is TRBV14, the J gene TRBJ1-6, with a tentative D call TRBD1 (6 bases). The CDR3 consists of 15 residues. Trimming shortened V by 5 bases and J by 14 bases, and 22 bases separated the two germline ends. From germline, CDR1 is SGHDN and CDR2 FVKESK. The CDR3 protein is CASSYPGTPSGALHF. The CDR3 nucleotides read TGTGCCAGCAGCTATCCCGGGACACCCAGTGGAGCCCTCCACTTT.

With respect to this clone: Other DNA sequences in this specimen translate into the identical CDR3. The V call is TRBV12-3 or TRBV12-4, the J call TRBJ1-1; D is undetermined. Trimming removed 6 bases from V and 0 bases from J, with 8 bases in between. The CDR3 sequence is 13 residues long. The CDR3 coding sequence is TGTGCCAGCAGCCTTACAGTGAACACTGAAGCTTTCTTT. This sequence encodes CASSLTVNTEAFF.

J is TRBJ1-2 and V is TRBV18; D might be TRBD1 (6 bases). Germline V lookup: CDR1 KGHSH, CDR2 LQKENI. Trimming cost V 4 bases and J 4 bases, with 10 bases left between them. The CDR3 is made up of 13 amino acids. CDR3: CASSRDTLYGYTF. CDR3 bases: TGTGCCAGCTCACGGGACACCCTCTATGGCTACACCTTC.

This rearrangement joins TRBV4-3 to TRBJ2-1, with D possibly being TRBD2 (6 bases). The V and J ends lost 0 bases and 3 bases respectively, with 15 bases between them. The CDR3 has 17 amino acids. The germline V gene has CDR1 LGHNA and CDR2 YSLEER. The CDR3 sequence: CASSQDAGGTFYNEQFF. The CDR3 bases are TGCGCCAGCAGCCAAGACGCTGGGGGGACTTTCTACAATGAGCAGTTCTTC.

DNA of the CDR3: TGTGCCAGTAGGGACGTCTCAGGGGACGAGCAGTACTTC. This gives the protein CASRDVSGDEQYF. J is TRBJ2-7 and V is TRBV19, with D perhaps matching TRBD1 (6 bases). Germline lookup yields CDR1 LNHDA and CDR2 SQIVND (reference sequence). Trimming removed 6 bases from V and 5 bases from J, with 14 bases in between. The CDR3 is 13 residues long. Full variable domain (rest looked up from reference TRBV19 and TRBJ2-7): DGGITQSPKYLFRKEGQNVTLSCEQNLNHDAMYWYRQDPGQGLRLIYYSQIVNDFQKGDIAEGYSVSREKKESFPLTVTSAQKNPTAFYLCASRDVSGDEQYFGPGTRLTVT.

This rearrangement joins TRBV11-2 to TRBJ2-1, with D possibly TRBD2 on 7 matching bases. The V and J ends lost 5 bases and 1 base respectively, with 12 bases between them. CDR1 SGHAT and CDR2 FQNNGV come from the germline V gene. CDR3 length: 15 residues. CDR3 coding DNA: TGTGCCAGCAGCCTAGGGGGGGAATCCTACAATGAGCAGTTCTTC. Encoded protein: CASSLGGESYNEQFF.

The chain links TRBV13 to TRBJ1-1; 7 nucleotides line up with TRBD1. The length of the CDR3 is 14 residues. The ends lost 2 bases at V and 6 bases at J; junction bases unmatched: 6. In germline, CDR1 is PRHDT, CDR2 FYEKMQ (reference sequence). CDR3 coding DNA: TGTGCCAGCAGCTTACTAAGGGGGCTGGCTGAAGCTTTCTTT. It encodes CASSLLRGLAEAFF.

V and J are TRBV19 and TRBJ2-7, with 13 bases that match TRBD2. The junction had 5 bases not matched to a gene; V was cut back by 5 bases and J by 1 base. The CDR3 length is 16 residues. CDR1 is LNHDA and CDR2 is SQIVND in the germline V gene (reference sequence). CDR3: CASSPGLAGMSYEQYF. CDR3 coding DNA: TGTGCCAGTAGTCCGGGACTAGCGGGGATGTCCTACGAGCAGTACTTC.

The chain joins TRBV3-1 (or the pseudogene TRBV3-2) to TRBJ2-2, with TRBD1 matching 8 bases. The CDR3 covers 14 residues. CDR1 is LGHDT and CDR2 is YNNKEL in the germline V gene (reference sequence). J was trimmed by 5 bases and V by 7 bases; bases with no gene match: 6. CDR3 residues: CASIETGDTGELFF. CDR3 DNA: TGTGCCAGCATCGAGACAGGGGATACCGGGGAGCTGTTTTTT.

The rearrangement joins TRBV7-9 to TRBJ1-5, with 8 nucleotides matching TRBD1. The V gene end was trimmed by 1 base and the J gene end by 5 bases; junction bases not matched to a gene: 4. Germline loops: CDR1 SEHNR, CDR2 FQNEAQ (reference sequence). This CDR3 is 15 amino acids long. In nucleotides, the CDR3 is TGTGCCAGCAGCTTAGGACAGGGGTTTTATCAGCCCCAGCATTTT. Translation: CASSLGQGFYQPQHF.

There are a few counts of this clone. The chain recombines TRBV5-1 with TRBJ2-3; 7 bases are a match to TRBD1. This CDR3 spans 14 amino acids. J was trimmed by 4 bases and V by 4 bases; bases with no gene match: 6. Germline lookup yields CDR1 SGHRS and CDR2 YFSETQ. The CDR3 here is CASSREQGSDTQYF. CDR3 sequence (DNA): TGCGCCAGCAGCCGGGAACAGGGGTCAGATACGCAGTATTTT.

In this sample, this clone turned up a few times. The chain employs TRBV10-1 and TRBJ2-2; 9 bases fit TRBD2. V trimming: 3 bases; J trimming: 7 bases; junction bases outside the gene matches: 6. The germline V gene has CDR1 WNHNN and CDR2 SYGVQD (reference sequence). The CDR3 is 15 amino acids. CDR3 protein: CASSDRRGGFGELFF. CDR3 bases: TGCGCCAGCAGTGACAGGCGGGGGGGCTTCGGGGAGCTGTTTTTT.

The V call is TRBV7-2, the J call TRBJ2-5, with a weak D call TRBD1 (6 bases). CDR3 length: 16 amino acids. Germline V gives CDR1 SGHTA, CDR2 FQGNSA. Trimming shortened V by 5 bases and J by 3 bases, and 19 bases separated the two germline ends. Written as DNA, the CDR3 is TGTGCCAGCAGCGCACCCAGGACAGCCGGCAAAGAGACCCAGTACTTC. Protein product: CASSAPRTAGKETQYF.

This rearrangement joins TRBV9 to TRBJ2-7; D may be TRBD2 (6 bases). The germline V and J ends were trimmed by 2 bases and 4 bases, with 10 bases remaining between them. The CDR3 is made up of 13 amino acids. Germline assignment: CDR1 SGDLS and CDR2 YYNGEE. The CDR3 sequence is CASSVSGGYEQYF. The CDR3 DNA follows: TGTGCCAGCAGCGTTTCCGGGGGTTACGAGCAGTACTTC.

The CDR3 nucleotides are TGTGCCAGCAGCTCTTGGGGACAGGGAATCACTGAAGCTTTCTTT. Amino acids: CASSSWGQGITEAFF. The chain links TRBV6-2 or TRBV6-3 to TRBJ1-1, with TRBD1 matching 9 bases. CDR3 length equals 15 residues. Germline CDR1 MNHEY, CDR2 SVGEGT. J lost 4 bases, V lost 6 bases, and 9 bases had no gene match.